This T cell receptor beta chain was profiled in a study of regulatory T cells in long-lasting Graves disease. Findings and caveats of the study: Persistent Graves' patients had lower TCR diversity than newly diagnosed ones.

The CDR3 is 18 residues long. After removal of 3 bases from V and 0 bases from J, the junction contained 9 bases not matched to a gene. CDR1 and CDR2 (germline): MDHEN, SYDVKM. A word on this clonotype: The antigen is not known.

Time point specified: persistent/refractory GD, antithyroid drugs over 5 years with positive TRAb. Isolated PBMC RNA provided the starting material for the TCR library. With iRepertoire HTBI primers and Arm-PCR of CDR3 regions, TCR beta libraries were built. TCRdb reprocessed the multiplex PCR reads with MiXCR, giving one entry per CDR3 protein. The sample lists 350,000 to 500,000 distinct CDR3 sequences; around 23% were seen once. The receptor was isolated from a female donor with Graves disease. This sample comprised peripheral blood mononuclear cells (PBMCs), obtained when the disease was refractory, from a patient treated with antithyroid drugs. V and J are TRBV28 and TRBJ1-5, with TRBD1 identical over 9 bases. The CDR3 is CASSFQQGALYSNQPQHF. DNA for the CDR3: TGTGCCAGCAGTTTTCAACAGGGGGCCCTGTATAGCAATCAGCCCCAGCATTTT.